This TCR beta chain was captured by sequencing in a study of blood T cell repertoires in COVID-19. Study context: The origin of the acute and convalescent COVID-19 samples was the United States, Italy and Spain. PBMCs, B-cell-depleted T cells, or T cells provided the cDNA or gDNA that made up the material.

This clone occurred once. Produced via immunoSEQ multiplex PCR; TCRdb's table is partial and in-frame only. The data show tens of thousands of clones, roughly 91% seen once. The sequence came from a human donor in a cohort sampled during active COVID-19. The source material was peripheral blood.

CDR3 DNA sequence: TGTGCCAGCAGTGAAGAACTAGCGTATACCTACAATGAGCAGTTCTTC. This translates into CASSEELAYTYNEQFF. The chain combines TRBV2 with TRBJ2-1; 7 nucleotides line up with TRBD2. Germline CDR1 SNHLY, CDR2 FYNNEI. CDR3 length: 16 residues. With 1 base clipped from V and 2 bases from J, the junction kept 5 bases outside the gene matches.